This T cell receptor beta chain originates from a study of early T cells in non-severe SARS-CoV-2 infection. Looking at the study overall: The input, bulk RNA from unsorted whole blood, was sequenced, and chains were unpaired.

In the library, individual cDNA molecules carried attached unique molecular identifiers. Via MiXCR, TCRdb re-called the 5' RACE reads, giving one row per CDR3 protein. The repertoire holds tens of thousands of distinct CDR3 sequences, with about 14% as singletons. The CDR3 runs to 14 residues. Looked up from germline, CDR1 is KGHDR and CDR2 is SFDVKD. V was clipped by 1 base and J by 1 base, with 7 bases between them. Study conclusions and caveats: In VDJdb matching, anti-spike CD8 responses were favored while private and CD4 specificities went missing.

Turning to this clonotype: As yet, its antigen is unknown.

This clonotype was sampled from an adult who was a healthcare worker with PCR-confirmed SARS-CoV-2 infection or an uninfected control (not recorded which). The sample comprised whole blood. The chain is built from TRBV24-1 and TRBJ2-7, with D possibly called TRBD1 or TRBD2 (5 bases each). The CDR3 DNA is TGTGCCACCAGTGATTTTGGGGGATCCTACGAGCAGTACTTC. It is translated as CATSDFGGSYEQYF.